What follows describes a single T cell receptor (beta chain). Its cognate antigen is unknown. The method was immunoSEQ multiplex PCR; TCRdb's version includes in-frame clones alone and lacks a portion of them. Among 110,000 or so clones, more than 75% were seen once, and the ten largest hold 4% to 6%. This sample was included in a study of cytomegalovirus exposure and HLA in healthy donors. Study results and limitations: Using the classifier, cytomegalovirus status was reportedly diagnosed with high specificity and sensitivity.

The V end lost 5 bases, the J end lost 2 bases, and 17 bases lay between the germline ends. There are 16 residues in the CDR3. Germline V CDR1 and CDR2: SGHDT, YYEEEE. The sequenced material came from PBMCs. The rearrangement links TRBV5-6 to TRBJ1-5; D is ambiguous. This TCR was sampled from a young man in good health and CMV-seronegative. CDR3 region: CASSYKRGMGNQPQHF. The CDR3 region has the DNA TGTGCCAGCAGTTACAAGCGGGGAATGGGCAATCAGCCCCAGCATTTT.